The 21 T cell receptor beta chains in this list originate from one sample, sequenced in a study of Graves' ophthalmopathy and Graves' hyperthyroidism. For repertoire sequencing, the TCR beta CDR3 regions were amplified from RNA transcripts. A first-round RT-PCR used HTBI primers, followed by a second-round multiplex PCR. Each CDR3 protein gets one entry after TCRdb re-called the multiplex PCR reads with MiXCR. Of 650,000 to 800,000 distinct CDR3 sequences in the sample, roughly two fifths were seen once. The sample consisted of peripheral blood. The receptors were gathered from an adult man with Graves' ophthalmopathy.

A note on this clonotype: This could be a read error, since a much larger clone is one nucleotide away. The rearrangement joins TRBV20-1 to TRBJ1-5; the D gene is possibly TRBD1 (6 bases). The germline CDR1 and CDR2 sequences are DFQATT and SNEGSKA (reference sequence). Trimming took 3 bases from V and 6 from J, leaving 18 bases between them. The CDR3 runs 15 residues. Here the CDR3 reads CSASDVQGRLQPQHF. In DNA form, the CDR3 reads TGCAGTGCTAGTGATGTGCAGGGGCGCCTTCAGCCCCAGCATTTT.

This clonotype was observed many times. The V gene is TRBV2, the J gene TRBJ1-1; D is unresolved. Trimming shortened V by 6 bases and J by 11 bases, and 10 bases separated the two germline ends. CDR1 and CDR2 from the germline V gene are SNHLY and FYNNEI. The CDR3 is 10 amino acids. The CDR3 DNA is TGTGCCAGCAGCGACGGGTGGGCTTTCTTT. The encoded protein is CASSDGWAFF.

This clonotype was detected ten times or more. The junction departs from germline at one end; a sequencing error may be responsible. V usage is TRBV19 and J usage is TRBJ1-6; 9 nucleotides line up with TRBD1. Germline lookup yields CDR1 LNHDA and CDR2 SQIVND (reference sequence). The CDR3 runs to 17 residues. In DNA form, the CDR3 reads TGCGCCAGCAGCACAGGGACAGGGAGCTCCTATAATTCACCCCTCCACTTT. Its protein product is CASSTGTGSSYNSPLHF.

At least ten counts were recorded for this clonotype. The CDR3 DNA reads TGTGCCACTTCGCCCGGGCCTCTAATGAACACTGAAGCTTTCTTT. Its protein product is CATSPGPLMNTEAFF. The chain recombines TRBV19 with TRBJ1-1; D ambiguous. The CDR3 sequence is 15 residues long. V dropped 10 bases and J dropped 0 bases, with 18 bases sitting between them. The V gene's germline CDR1 is LNHDA and CDR2 SQIVND (reference sequence).

The chain recombines TRBV2 with TRBJ2-7; D might be TRBD1 (5 bases). Germline values: CDR1 SNHLY, CDR2 FYNNEI. V lost 6 bases to trimming and J lost 7 bases, with 13 bases between them. CDR3 size: 12 residues. The CDR3 loop reads CASSQGWDEQYF. In DNA form, the CDR3 reads TGTGCCAGCAGCCAGGGTTGGGATGAGCAGTACTTC.

J is TRBJ2-2 and V is TRBV24-1; 8 nucleotides match TRBD2. CDR1 and CDR2 from the germline V gene are KGHDR and SFDVKD. The J segment lost 6 bases and the V segment lost 4 bases, leaving 0 bases of the junction unmatched. CDR3 length equals 13 residues. This CDR3 is CATSDGGAGELFF. CDR3 sequence (DNA): TGTGCCACCAGTGACGGGGGGGCCGGGGAGCTGTTTTTT.

This chain uses TRBV7-3 with TRBJ2-5; maybe TRBD1 (6 bases). Germline CDR1 SGHTA, CDR2 FQGTGA. This CDR3 contains 19 residues. The V gene lost 5 bases and the J gene lost 0 bases, with 25 bases spanning the gap. The DNA of the CDR3 is TGTGCCAGCAGCCCTGGACGGACCTCGGTCAGGGGTAACCAAGAGACCCAGTACTTC. Protein sequence: CASSPGRTSVRGNQETQYF.

The CDR3 region is CASSFRAAGANVLTF. The CDR3 DNA reads TGTGCCAGCAGCTTCAGGGCGGCTGGGGCCAACGTCCTGACTTTC. The chain employs TRBV7-6 and TRBJ2-6, with a tentative D call TRBD1 (5 bases). Germline V gives CDR1 SGHVS, CDR2 FNYEAQ. V was trimmed by 3 bases and J by 2 bases, leaving 8 bases between them. The length of the CDR3 is 15 residues.

V is TRBV29-1 and J is TRBJ1-2; D is unclear. CDR3 length equals 11 residues. V lost 8 bases to trimming and J lost 6 bases, with 13 bases between them. The V gene's germline CDR1 is SQVTM and CDR2 ANQGSEA. CDR3 region: CSLVYTDGYTF. The DNA of the CDR3 is TGCAGCTTAGTTTACACGGATGGCTACACCTTC.

The CDR3 protein is CSVERTGTSGGKASDTQYF. In DNA form, the CDR3 reads TGCAGCGTTGAACGCACCGGGACTAGCGGGGGCAAAGCCTCTGATACGCAGTATTTT. J is TRBJ2-3 and V is TRBV29-1; 14 bases line up with TRBD2. Germline CDR1 SQVTM, CDR2 ANQGSEA. V dropped 2 bases and J dropped 6; count of bases not matched to a gene: 16. The CDR3 totals 19 residues.

This clonotype was counted only a few times. CDR3: CASALGTEAFF. The CDR3 nucleotides read TGTGCCAGTGCCCTTGGGACTGAAGCTTTCTTT. This chain uses TRBV6-2 or TRBV6-3 with TRBJ1-1, with no clear D. V was cut by 9 bases and J by 5 bases, with 10 bases left in between. This CDR3 has 11 amino acids. Germline V gene sequence: CDR1 MNHEY, CDR2 SVGEGT.

The V gene is TRBV10-3, the J gene TRBJ1-3; tentatively, D is TRBD1 (6 bases). This CDR3 is built from 17 residues. The germline gives CDR1 ENHRY, CDR2 SYGVKD. Trimming took 5 bases from V and 0 from J, leaving 17 bases between them. CDR3 region: CAISSFLQGYSGNTIYF. The CDR3 DNA reads as TGTGCCATCAGTTCCTTCCTACAGGGTTACTCTGGAAACACCATATATTTT.

This clonotype was seen at least ten times. This sequence joins TRBV15 and TRBJ2-5; D may match TRBD1 or TRBD2 (6 bases each). Per the germline V gene, CDR1 is LNHNV and CDR2 is YYDKDF (reference sequence). The CDR3 covers 19 residues. Trimming cost V 2 bases and J 3 bases, with 25 bases left between them. The CDR3 coding sequence is TGTGCCACCAGCAGACCCAGGTTTAGGGGGGCGCTTTCAGAAGAGACCCAGTACTTC. Residues: CATSRPRFRGALSEETQYF.

Many counts were recorded for this clonotype. Sequence at one end of the junction differs from germline and may be a read error. The rearrangement joins TRBV5-1 to TRBJ2-6; D unclear. CDR1 is SGHRS and CDR2 is YFSETQ in the germline V gene. This CDR3 region has 15 residues. CDR3 amino acids: CASSLRATGANVLTF. The DNA for the CDR3 is TGTGCCAGCAGCTTAAGAGCTACTGGGGCCAACGTCCTGACTTTC.

This clonotype was observed at least ten times. CDR3 loop: CASSQGGGVAGANVLTF. CDR3 sequence (DNA): TGTGCCAGCAGCCAAGGGGGGGGGGTGGCCGGGGCCAACGTCCTGACTTTC. The chain is built from TRBV7-2 and TRBJ2-6; D perhaps matches TRBD2 (7 bases). The germline V gene has CDR1 SGHTA and CDR2 FQGNSA. The CDR3 covers 17 residues. Deletions cut 5 bases from V and 4 bases from J, with 18 bases between.

This clonotype occurred many times. The chain carries TRBV9 and TRBJ2-6; D ambiguous. The CDR3 is 12 amino acids. In germline, CDR1 is SGDLS, CDR2 YYNGEE. Trimming shortened V by 6 bases and J by 4 bases, and 5 bases separated the two germline ends. The DNA for the CDR3 is TGTGCCAGCAACCGCGGGGCCAACGTCCTGACTTTC. Protein product: CASNRGANVLTF. The variable domain in full, with the rest retrieved from reference TRBV9 and TRBJ2-6, is DSGVTQTPKHLITATGQRVTLRCSPRSGDLSVYWYQQSLDQGLQFLIQYYNGEERAKGNILERFSAQQFPDLHSELNLSSLELGDSALYFCASNRGANVLTFGAGSRLTVL.

Points on this clonotype: In this CDR3 the conserved last residue, phenylalanine or tryptophan, is missing, so a read error is likely. It is unclear where the CDR3 begins or ends on the DNA, so no DNA is shown, and the CDR3 is as TCRdb lists it. This chain links TRBV10-2 with TRBJ1-1; the D call of TRBD1 is as the table states it, not checked on the DNA. The CDR3 is 10 residues long, ends included. Germline-derived CDR1 and CDR2 are WSHSY and SAAADI. The CDR3 reads CASSESFWQG.

This clonotype was counted many times. This CDR3 reads CASSKSENQPQHF. The CDR3 coding sequence is TGTGCCAGCAGTAAGAGTGAGAATCAGCCCCAGCATTTT. The chain uses TRBV2 and TRBJ1-5; D not resolved. Germline V gene lookup returns CDR1 SNHLY and CDR2 FYNNEI. This CDR3 contains 13 residues. Trimming removed 5 bases from V and 4 bases from J, with 9 bases in between.

This clonotype occurred many times. The rearrangement joins TRBV9 to TRBJ1-6; 9 nucleotides line up with TRBD1. The CDR3 loop spans 15 amino acids. Trimming removed 10 bases from V and 7 bases from J; junction bases left unmatched: 12. Germline CDR1 and CDR2: SGDLS and YYNGEE. The CDR3 DNA is TGTGCCCTCGAGGATTCGGGACAGGGAAATTCACCCCTCCACTTT. This encodes CALEDSGQGNSPLHF.

Many counts were recorded for this clonotype. The CDR3: CSASPTLYEQYF. CDR3 nucleotide sequence: TGCAGTGCTAGCCCCACCCTCTACGAGCAGTACTTC. The rearrangement uses TRBV20-1 and TRBJ2-7; D gene uncertain. Trimming stripped 3 bases from V and 3 bases from J, with 9 bases between. Germline V lookup: CDR1 DFQATT, CDR2 SNEGSKA (reference sequence). This CDR3 has 12 residues.

With respect to this clonotype: One base away lies a much larger clone, so this may be a sequencing read error. The chain uses TRBV9 and TRBJ1-6; D uncertain. The CDR3 has 15 residues. Trimming cost V 0 bases and J 9 bases, with 13 bases left between them. Germline V lookup: CDR1 SGDLS, CDR2 YYNGEE. For the CDR3, the DNA is TGTGCCAGCAGCGTAGAACCGGCCGCGGGTTCACCCCTCCACTTT. Protein: CASSVEPAAGSPLHF.